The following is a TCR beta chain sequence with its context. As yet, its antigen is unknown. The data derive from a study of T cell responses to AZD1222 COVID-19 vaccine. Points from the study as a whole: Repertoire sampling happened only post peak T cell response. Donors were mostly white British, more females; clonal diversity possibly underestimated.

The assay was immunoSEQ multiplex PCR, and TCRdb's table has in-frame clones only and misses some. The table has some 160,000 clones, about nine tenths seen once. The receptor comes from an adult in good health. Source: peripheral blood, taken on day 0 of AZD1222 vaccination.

CDR3 DNA sequence: TGTGCCAGCGGGGGGGATTTTGAAGCTTTCTTT. Translated: CASGGDFEAFF. This sequence joins TRBV2 and TRBJ1-1; D perhaps matches TRBD1 (5 bases). V was cut by 8 bases and J by 7 bases, with 11 bases left in between. Per the germline V gene, CDR1 is SNHLY and CDR2 is FYNNEI. This CDR3 spans 11 amino acids.